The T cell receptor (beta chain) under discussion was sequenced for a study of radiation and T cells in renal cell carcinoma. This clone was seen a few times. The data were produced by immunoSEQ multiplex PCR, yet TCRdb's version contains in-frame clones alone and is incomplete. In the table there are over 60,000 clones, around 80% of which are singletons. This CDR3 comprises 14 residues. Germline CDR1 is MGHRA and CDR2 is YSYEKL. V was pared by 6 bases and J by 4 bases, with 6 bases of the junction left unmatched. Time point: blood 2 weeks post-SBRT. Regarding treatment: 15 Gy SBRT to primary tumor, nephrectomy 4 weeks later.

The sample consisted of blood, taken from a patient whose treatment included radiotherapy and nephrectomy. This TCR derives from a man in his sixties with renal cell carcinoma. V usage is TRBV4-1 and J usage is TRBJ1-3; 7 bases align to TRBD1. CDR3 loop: CASSETGSGNTIYF. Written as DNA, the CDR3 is TGCGCCAGCAGTGAGACAGGGTCCGGAAACACCATATATTTT.